This T cell receptor beta chain derives from a study of cytomegalovirus exposure and HLA in healthy donors. Overall study: For the roughly 400 genotyped donors, roughly 81% fell within the Caucasian-associated ancestry cluster.

This PCR relied on a set of 60 Vbeta primers and 13 Jbeta primers. TCRdb keeps only in-frame clones here, not all; method: immunoSEQ multiplex PCR. The sample lists about 120,000 clones, around 76% occurring once. Findings and limits, study-wide: Fewer N-insertions than the roughly 670-donor mean were reportedly shown by an Asian-associated ancestry cluster in a later analysis. Earlier results showed most TCR beta V segments being productive about 90% or about 30% of the time.

Germline trimming cut 5 bases from V and 1 base from J; bases unmatched to any gene: 6. CDR1 is SGHTA, CDR2 FQGTGA, per germline. The CDR3 is 15 residues long. Details on this clone: Antigen: not known.

Sequences were obtained from PBMCs. This chain connects TRBV7-3 to TRBJ2-7; 9 bases fit TRBD1. This clonotype was obtained from a man aged 55 to 70 in good health and CMV-seropositive. The CDR3 DNA reads as TGTGCCAGCAGCATATCCGGGACAGGGTCCTACGAGCAGTACTTC. Translating gives CASSISGTGSYEQYF. Full variable domain (missing parts from reference TRBV7-3 and TRBJ2-7): GAGVSQTPSNKVTEKGKYVELRCDPISGHTALYWYRQSLGQGPEFLIYFQGTGAADDSGLPNDRFFAVRPEGSVSTLKIQRTERGDSAVYLCASSISGTGSYEQYFGPGTRLTVT.